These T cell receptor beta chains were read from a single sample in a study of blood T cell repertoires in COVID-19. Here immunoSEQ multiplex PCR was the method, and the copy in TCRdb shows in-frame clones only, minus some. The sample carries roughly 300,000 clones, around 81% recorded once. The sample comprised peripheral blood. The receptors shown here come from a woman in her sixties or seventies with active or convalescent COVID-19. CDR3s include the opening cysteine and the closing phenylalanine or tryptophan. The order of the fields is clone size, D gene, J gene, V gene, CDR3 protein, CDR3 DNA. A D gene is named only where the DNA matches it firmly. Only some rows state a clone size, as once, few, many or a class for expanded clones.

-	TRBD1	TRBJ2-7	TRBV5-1	CASKEFPRQGAYEQYF	TGCGCCAGCAAGGAGTTTCCGAGACAGGGAGCCTACGAGCAGTACTTC
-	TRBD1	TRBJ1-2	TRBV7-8	CASSFAPNGQGDYGYTF	TGTGCCAGCAGCTTCGCCCCGAACGGACAGGGAGACTATGGCTACACCTTC
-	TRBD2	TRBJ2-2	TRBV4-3	CASSQDRRLAGGPANTGELFF	TGCGCCAGCAGCCAAGACCGGCGACTAGCGGGGGGGCCCGCGAACACCGGGGAGCTGTTTTTT
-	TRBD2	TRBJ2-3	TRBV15	CATSRGGSAGGVDTQYF	TGTGCCACCAGCAGAGGAGGGTCAGCGGGGGGTGTGGATACGCAGTATTTT
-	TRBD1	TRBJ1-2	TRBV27	CASSLAGTGVYGYTF	TGTGCCAGCAGTCTCGCTGGGACAGGGGTCTATGGCTACACCTTC
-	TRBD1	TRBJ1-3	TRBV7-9	CASSLGTGGLSSGNTIYF	TGTGCCAGCAGCTTAGGGACAGGAGGACTCTCCTCTGGAAACACCATATATTTT
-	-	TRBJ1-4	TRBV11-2	CASSRIRAGSNEKLFF	TGTGCCAGCAGCCGCATACGTGCGGGTTCTAATGAAAAACTGTTTTTT
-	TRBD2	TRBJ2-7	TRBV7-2	CASSLTSSGGYEQYF	TGTGCCAGCAGCTTAACCAGTAGCGGGGGCTACGAGCAGTACTTC
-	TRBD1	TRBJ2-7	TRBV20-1	CSATNRQGQYF	TGCAGTGCTACTAACAGACAGGGGCAGTACTTC
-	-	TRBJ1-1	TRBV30	CAWSVQGNTEAFF	TGTGCCTGGAGTGTCCAGGGGAACACTGAAGCTTTCTTT
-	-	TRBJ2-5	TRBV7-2	CASSLESSEDYFEETQYF	TGTGCCAGCAGCTTAGAGTCTAGCGAGGATTATTTCGAAGAGACCCAGTACTTC
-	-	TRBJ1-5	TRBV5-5	CASSLAPAGNQPQHF	TGTGCCAGCAGCTTGGCCCCCGCGGGCAATCAGCCCCAGCATTTT
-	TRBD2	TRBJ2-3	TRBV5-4	CASSLLGGGRRDTQYF	TGTGCCAGCAGCCTTCTCGGCGGGGGGCGCAGGGATACGCAGTATTTT
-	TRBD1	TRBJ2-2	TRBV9	CASSVDPRGQGGRTGELFF	TGTGCCAGCAGCGTAGACCCGAGGGGACAGGGGGGCCGTACCGGGGAGCTGTTTTTT
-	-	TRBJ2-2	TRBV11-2	CASSFRSGQYTGELFF	TGTGCCAGCAGCTTCCGCTCCGGACAGTACACCGGGGAGCTGTTTTTT
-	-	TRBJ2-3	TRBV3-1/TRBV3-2	CASSRAGTDTDTQYF	TGTGCCAGCAGCCGAGCCGGGACTGACACAGATACGCAGTATTTT
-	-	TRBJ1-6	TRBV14	CASSQGTARDSPLHF	TGTGCCAGCAGCCAAGGGACAGCCCGGGACTCACCCCTCCACTTT
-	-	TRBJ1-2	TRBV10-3	CAISESVGARGYTF	TGTGCCATCAGTGAGTCCGTGGGGGCTCGTGGCTACACCTTC
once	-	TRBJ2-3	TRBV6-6	CASSPGGTQYF	TGTGCCAGCAGCCCCGGGGGTACGCAGTATTTT
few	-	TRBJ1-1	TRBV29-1	CSVGQTNTEAFF	TGCAGCGTCGGACAGACGAACACTGAAGCTTTCTTT
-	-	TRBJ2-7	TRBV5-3	CARSLNTSYEQYF	TGTGCCAGAAGCTTGAACACCTCCTACGAGCAGTACTTC
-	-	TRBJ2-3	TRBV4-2	CASSQDELAGGTDTQYF	TGTGCCAGCAGCCAAGATGAACTAGCCGGAGGCACAGATACGCAGTATTTT
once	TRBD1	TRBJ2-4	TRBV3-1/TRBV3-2	CASSQGGQGGAKNIQYF	TGTGCCAGCAGCCAAGGGGGACAGGGGGGAGCCAAAAACATTCAGTACTTC
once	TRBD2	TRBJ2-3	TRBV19	CASRLAGGTTDTQYF	TGTGCCAGTAGATTAGCGGGGGGAACAACAGATACGCAGTATTTT
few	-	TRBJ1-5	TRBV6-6	CASSRETGPTANQPQHF	TGTGCCAGCAGCCGAGAGACAGGCCCGACAGCCAATCAGCCCCAGCATTTT
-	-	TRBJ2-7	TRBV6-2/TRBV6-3	CASSYSRDRSSYEQYF	TGTGCCAGCAGTTACTCGCGAGACAGGAGTTCCTACGAGCAGTACTTC
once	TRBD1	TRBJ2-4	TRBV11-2	CASSLEPAGGHNIQYF	TGTGCCAGCAGCTTAGAACCCGCAGGGGGTCATAACATTCAGTACTTC
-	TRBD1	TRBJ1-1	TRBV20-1	CSARRQGPAFF	TGCAGTGCTAGGAGACAGGGACCAGCTTTCTTT
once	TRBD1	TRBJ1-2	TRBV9	CASSVEGQGPRGYTF	TGTGCCAGCAGCGTAGAGGGACAGGGACCGCGGGGCTACACCTTC
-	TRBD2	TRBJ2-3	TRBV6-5	CASSRGLAGRDTQYF	TGTGCCAGCAGTCGGGGACTAGCGGGGAGAGATACGCAGTATTTT
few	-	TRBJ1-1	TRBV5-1	CASSLSGEGTEAFF	TGCGCCAGCAGCTTGAGCGGGGAGGGCACTGAAGCTTTCTTT
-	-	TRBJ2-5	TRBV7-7	CASSLGGPQETQYF	TGTGCTAGCAGCTTAGGAGGGCCCCAAGAGACCCAGTACTTC
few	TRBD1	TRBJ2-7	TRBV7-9	CASSLGQGKGSYEQYF	TGTGCCAGCAGCTTAGGACAGGGGAAGGGATCCTACGAGCAGTACTTC
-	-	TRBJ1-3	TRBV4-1	CASSPGLGGRPGNTIYF	TGCGCCAGCAGCCCTGGACTGGGGGGGCGCCCTGGAAACACCATATATTTT
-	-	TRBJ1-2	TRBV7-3	CASSLKGDAYGYTF	TGTGCCAGCAGCTTAAAAGGGGATGCCTATGGCTACACCTTC
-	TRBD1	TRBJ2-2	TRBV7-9	CAGLRQGTNTGELFF	TGTGCCGGACTCAGACAGGGGACGAACACCGGGGAGCTGTTTTTT
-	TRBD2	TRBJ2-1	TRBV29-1	CSVSSGGNNEQFF	TGCAGCGTGTCTAGCGGGGGGAACAATGAGCAGTTCTTC
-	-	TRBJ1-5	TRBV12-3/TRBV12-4	CASSFASERHF	TGTGCCAGCAGTTTCGCGTCAGAGCGGCATTTT
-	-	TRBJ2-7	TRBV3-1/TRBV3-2	CASSPQGDEQYF	TGTGCCAGCAGCCCCCAGGGTGACGAGCAGTACTTC
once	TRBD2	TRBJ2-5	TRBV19	CATGLAETQYF	TGTGCCACCGGACTAGCTGAGACCCAGTACTTC
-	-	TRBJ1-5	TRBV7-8	CASSSARVPNQPQHF	TGTGCCAGCAGCTCAGCCCGGGTCCCCAATCAGCCCCAGCATTTT
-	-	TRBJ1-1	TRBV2	CASSESTLMEANTEAFF	TGTGCCAGCAGTGAAAGTACCTTAATGGAGGCAAACACTGAAGCTTTCTTT
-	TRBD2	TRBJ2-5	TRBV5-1	CASTTSGGFETQYF	TGCGCCAGCACAACTAGCGGGGGTTTCGAGACCCAGTACTTC
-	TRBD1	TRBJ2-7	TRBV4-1	CASSQEGGQGYEQYF	TGCGCCAGCAGCCAAGAAGGGGGCCAAGGTTACGAGCAGTACTTC
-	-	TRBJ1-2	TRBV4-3	CASSQEAQIRGYGYTF	TGCGCCAGCAGCCAAGAGGCCCAGATTAGGGGATATGGCTACACCTTC
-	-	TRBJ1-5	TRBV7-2	CASSLGLPRGSNQPQHF	TGTGCCAGCAGCTTAGGTCTACCGCGAGGTAGCAATCAGCCCCAGCATTTT
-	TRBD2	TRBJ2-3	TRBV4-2	CASSQVVAGLTDTQYF	TGTGCCAGCAGCCAAGTGGTAGCGGGCCTCACAGATACGCAGTATTTT
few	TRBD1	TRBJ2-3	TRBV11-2	CASSTGTGGPDTQYF	TGTGCCAGCAGCACCGGGACAGGGGGCCCAGATACGCAGTATTTT
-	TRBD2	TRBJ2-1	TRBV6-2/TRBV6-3	CASSYMTSGGPGYNEQFF	TGTGCCAGCAGTTACATGACTAGCGGGGGGCCAGGGTACAATGAGCAGTTCTTC
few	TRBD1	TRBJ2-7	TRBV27	CASSFHRDRQVGEQYF	TGTGCCAGCAGTTTCCATCGGGACAGGCAAGTGGGGGAGCAGTACTTC
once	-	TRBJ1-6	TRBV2	CASSEGAGAPLIPLHF	TGTGCCAGCAGTGAAGGGGCAGGGGCCCCGTTAATCCCCCTCCACTTT
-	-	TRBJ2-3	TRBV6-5	CASSYGLASTDTQYF	TGTGCCAGCAGTTACGGCCTAGCCTCAACAGATACGCAGTATTTT
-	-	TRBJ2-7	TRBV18	CASSPDGPLQYF	TGTGCCAGCTCACCAGATGGGCCCCTGCAGTACTTC
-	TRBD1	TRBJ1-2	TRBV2	CASSGYRGSYTF	TGTGCCAGCAGTGGTTACAGGGGGAGCTACACCTTC
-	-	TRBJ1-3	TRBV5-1	CASSLESAGRNTIYF	TGCGCCAGCAGCTTGGAATCAGCGGGCCGAAACACCATATATTTT
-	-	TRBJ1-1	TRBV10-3	CAISEGRTNTEAFF	TGTGCCATCAGTGAGGGCAGAACGAACACTGAAGCTTTCTTT
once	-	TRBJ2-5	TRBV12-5	CASGFLSGTQYF	TGTGCTAGTGGCTTCCTCTCGGGGACCCAGTACTTC
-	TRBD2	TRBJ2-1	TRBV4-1	CASSQDRTSANEQFF	TGCGCCAGCAGCCAAGATAGGACTAGCGCCAATGAGCAGTTCTTC
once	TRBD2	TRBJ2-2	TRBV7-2	CASSLNSGIRTGELFF	TGTGCCAGCAGCCTCAATAGCGGGATTAGAACCGGGGAGCTGTTTTTT
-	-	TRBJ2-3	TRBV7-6	CASSSRSQFTDTQYF	TGTGCCAGCAGCTCGAGGAGCCAATTCACAGATACGCAGTATTTT